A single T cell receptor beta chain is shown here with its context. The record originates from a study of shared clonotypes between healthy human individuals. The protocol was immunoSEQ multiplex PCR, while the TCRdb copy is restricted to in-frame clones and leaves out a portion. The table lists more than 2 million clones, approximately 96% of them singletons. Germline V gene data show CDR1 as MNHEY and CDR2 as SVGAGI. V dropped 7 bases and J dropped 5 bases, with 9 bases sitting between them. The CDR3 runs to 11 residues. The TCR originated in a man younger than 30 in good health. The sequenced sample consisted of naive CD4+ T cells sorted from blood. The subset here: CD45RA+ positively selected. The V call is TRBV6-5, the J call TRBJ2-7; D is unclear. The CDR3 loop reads CASTALDEQYF. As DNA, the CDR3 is TGTGCCAGCACGGCCCTTGACGAGCAGTACTTC.